The 5 T cell receptor beta chains below all came from one sample that was sequenced in a study of CD8+CD57+ T cells in acquired aplastic anemia. Investigators profiled TCR beta VDJ and CDR3 from genomic DNA template. TCRdb re-analysed the reads in MiXCR, keeping a single row per CDR3 protein. The sample lists some 280,000 distinct CDR3 sequences, approximately 56% occurring once. The sequencing input was sorted CD4+, CD8+, or CD8+CD57+ T cells (not recorded which) from PBMCs. All receptors derive from a human donor with severe aplastic anemia or a healthy control (not recorded which).

A remark on this clonotype: A single base separates this from a much larger clone, so it may be a read error. This chain links TRBV11-2 with TRBJ1-6; D call uncertain. Germline V gene lookup returns CDR1 SGHAT and CDR2 FQNNGV. This CDR3 region has 15 residues. The CDR3 sequence: CASSLVSSYSSPLHF. DNA of the CDR3: TGTGCCAGCAGCTTAGTGAGCTCCTATAGTTCACCCCTCCACTTT. The complete variable domain, with remaining parts taken from reference TRBV11-2 and TRBJ1-6, reads EAGVAQSPRYKIIEKRQSVAFWCNPISGHATLYWYQQILGQGPKLLIQFQNNGVVDDSQLPKDRFSAERLKGVDSTLKIQPAKLEDSAVYLCASSLVSSYSSPLHFGNGTRLTVT.

The chain couples TRBV9 to TRBJ2-5, with 12 bases that match TRBD2. J was trimmed by 5 bases and V by 6 bases; bases with no gene match: 11. Germline CDR1 reads SGDLS; CDR2 reads YYNGEE. The CDR3 extends over 16 amino acids. CDR3 sequence (DNA): TGTGCCAGCAATTCGGCTAGCGGGAGGGCGAGTGAGACCCAGTACTTC. Residues: CASNSASGRASETQYF.

This clonotype was counted ten times or more. The chain links TRBV7-3 to TRBJ1-4, with D possibly TRBD1 on 5 matching bases. V lost 2 bases to trimming and J lost 6 bases, with 16 bases between them. CDR1 SGHTA and CDR2 FQGTGA come from the germline V gene. The CDR3 extends over 16 amino acids. CDR3 nucleotides: TGTGCCAGCAGCTTAGTCGGGGCGGGAAGGGATGAAAAACTGTTTTTT. Residues: CASSLVGAGRDEKLFF.

This clonotype was detected only a few times. The chain employs TRBV7-8 and TRBJ2-5, with 14 bases that match TRBD2. This CDR3 is 18 amino acids long. CDR1 SGHVS and CDR2 FQNEAQ come from the germline V gene. V lost 5 bases to trimming and J lost 4 bases; unmatched junction nucleotides: 12. The CDR3 loop is CASSAYPGLAGEGETQYF. The CDR3 DNA reads as TGTGCCAGCAGCGCCTATCCGGGACTAGCGGGGGAAGGAGAGACCCAGTACTTC.

This clonotype appeared many times. The chain couples TRBV5-1 to TRBJ2-7; 7 nucleotides match TRBD2. The germline CDR1 and CDR2 sequences are SGHRS and YFSETQ. CDR3 length: 15 amino acids. The V and J ends lost 2 bases and 2 bases, in that order; junction bases with no gene match: 7. In DNA, the CDR3 is TGCGCCAGCAGCTTTGAGGGACTATTTACCTACGAGCAGTACTTC. It is translated as CASSFEGLFTYEQYF.